This T cell receptor beta chain was captured in a study of response to subunit inactivated influenza vaccine. Study outcomes and limitations: The authors suggested that every seasonal influenza vaccination recruits few new T cells.

The germline V gene encodes CDR1 SGDLS and CDR2 YYNGEE. Trimming left V 0 bases short and J 1 base short, with 11 bases between. The CDR3 loop spans 16 amino acids. TCRdb called the RT-PCR reads again in MiXCR, with one record for every CDR3 protein. The data contain about 180,000 distinct CDR3 sequences, roughly 10% of them singletons. In this sample, this clonotype turned up many times. Its antigen remains unknown. Sample: CD8+ T cells sorted from PBMCs, taken roughly 24 months after vaccination. The gene calls are TRBV9 and TRBJ2-1, with TRBD2 as a possible D gene (6 bases). The sequence derives from a man aged 50 to 69 who received an inactivated influenza vaccine. CDR3 DNA sequence: TGTGCCAGCAGCGTAGGGCTAGCGCTTTCCTACAATGAGCAGTTCTTC. Its translation: CASSVGLALSYNEQFF.